A selection of T cell receptor beta chains follows, all from one sample in a study of cytomegalovirus exposure and HLA in healthy donors. Method: immunoSEQ multiplex PCR; TCRdb's copy keeps in-frame clones and lacks some. This sample has 95,000 to 150,000 clones; roughly 89% occur once, and the top ten carry 1.5% to 2.5%. Material: PBMCs. The receptors derive from a woman between 18 and 30 years old in good health and CMV-seronegative. CDR3s leave out the opening cysteine and the closing phenylalanine or tryptophan. Each record gives: D gene, J gene, V gene, CDR3 protein. A D gene is named only where the DNA matches it firmly.

.	TRBJ2-7	TRBV10-1	ASSDLVYEQY
TRBD2	TRBJ2-7	TRBV27	ASSPVSLAGESYEQY
TRBD2	TRBJ2-7	TRBV5-1	ASSLALGLKSYEQY
.	TRBJ2-7	TRBV4-1	ASSQTALGSYEQY
TRBD2	TRBJ2-3	TRBV9	ASSVGLAAPTDTQY
.	TRBJ2-4	TRBV15	ATSRGPLRY
TRBD2	TRBJ2-7	TRBV4-1	ASSQGGGEQY
TRBD2	TRBJ2-1	TRBV6-6	ASSWALAGEGNEQF
.	TRBJ2-7	TRBV2	ATQREYSYEQY
.	TRBJ2-1	TRBV6-6	ASLGVANNEQF